This section outlines one T cell receptor (beta chain) sequence together with its context. Libraries were prepared by immunoSEQ multiplex PCR; TCRdb keeps only in-frame clonotypes and omits some of them. The repertoire holds fewer than 300,000 clones, 80% to 90% seen once, with roughly 4% in the top ten. The sample originates from a study of blood T cell repertoires in COVID-19. The germline V and J ends were trimmed by 3 bases and 8 bases, with 11 bases remaining between them. The CDR3 loop spans 13 amino acids. The chain is built from TRBV12-3 or TRBV12-4 and TRBJ2-1; D perhaps matches TRBD2 (5 bases). This receptor was taken from a woman aged 25 to 39 who had recovered from COVID-19. Specimen: PBMCs or T cells enriched from blood (not recorded which). Here the CDR3 DNA reads TGTGCCAGCAGTTTTCTCGGGAACTATGAGCAGTTCTTC. Translation: CASSFLGNYEQFF.